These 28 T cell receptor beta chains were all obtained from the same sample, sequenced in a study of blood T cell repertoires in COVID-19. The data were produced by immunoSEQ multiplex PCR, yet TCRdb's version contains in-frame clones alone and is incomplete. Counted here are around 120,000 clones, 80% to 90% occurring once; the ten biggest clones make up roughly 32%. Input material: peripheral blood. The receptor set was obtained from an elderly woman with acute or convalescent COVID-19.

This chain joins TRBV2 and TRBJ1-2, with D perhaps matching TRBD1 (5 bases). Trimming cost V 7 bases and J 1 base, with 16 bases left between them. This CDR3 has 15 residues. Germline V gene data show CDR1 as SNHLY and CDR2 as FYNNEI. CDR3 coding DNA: TGTGCCAGCACCAAGACAGAAGTCGGTAACTATGGCTACACCTTC. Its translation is CASTKTEVGNYGYTF. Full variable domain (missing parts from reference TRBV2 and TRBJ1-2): EPEVTQTPSHQVTQMGQEVILRCVPISNHLYFYWYRQILGQKVEFLVSFYNNEISEKSEIFDDQFSVERPDGSNFTLKIRSTKLEDSAMYFCASTKTEVGNYGYTFGSGTRLTVV.

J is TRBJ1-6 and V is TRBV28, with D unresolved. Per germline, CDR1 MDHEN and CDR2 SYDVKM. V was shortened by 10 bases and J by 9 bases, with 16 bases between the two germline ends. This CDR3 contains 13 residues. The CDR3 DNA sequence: TGTGCCACCGTAAGGGCCCGGGGTTCACCCCTCCACTTT. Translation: CATVRARGSPLHF. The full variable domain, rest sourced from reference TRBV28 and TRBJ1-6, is DVKVTQSSRYLVKRTGEKVFLECVQDMDHENMFWYRQDPGLGLRLIYFSYDVKMKEKGDIPEGYSVSREKKERFSLILESASTNQTSMYLCATVRARGSPLHFGNGTRLTVT.

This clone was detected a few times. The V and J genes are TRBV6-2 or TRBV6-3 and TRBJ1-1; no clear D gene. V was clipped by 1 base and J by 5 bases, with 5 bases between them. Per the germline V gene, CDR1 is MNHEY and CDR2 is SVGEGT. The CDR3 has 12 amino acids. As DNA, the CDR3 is TGTGCCAGCAGTTACTGGCCGACTGAAGCTTTCTTT. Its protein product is CASSYWPTEAFF.

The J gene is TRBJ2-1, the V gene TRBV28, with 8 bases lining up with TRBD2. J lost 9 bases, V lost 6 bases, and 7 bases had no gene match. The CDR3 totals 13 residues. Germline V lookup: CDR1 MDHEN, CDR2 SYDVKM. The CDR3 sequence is CASRLSGGIEQFF. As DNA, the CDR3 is TGTGCCAGCAGACTCAGCGGGGGAATTGAGCAGTTCTTC.

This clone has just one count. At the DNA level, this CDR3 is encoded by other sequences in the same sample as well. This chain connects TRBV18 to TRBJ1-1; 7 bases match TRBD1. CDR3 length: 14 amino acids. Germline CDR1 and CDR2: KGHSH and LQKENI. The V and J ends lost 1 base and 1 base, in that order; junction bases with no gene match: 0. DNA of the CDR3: TGTGCCAGCTCACCACAGGGGGCGAACACTGAAGCTTTCTTT. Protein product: CASSPQGANTEAFF. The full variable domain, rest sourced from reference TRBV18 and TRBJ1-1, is NAGVMQNPRHLVRRRGQEARLRCSPMKGHSHVYWYRQLPEEGLKFMVYLQKENIIDESGMPKERFSAEFPKEGPSILRIQQVVRGDSAAYFCASSPQGANTEAFFGQGTRLTVV.

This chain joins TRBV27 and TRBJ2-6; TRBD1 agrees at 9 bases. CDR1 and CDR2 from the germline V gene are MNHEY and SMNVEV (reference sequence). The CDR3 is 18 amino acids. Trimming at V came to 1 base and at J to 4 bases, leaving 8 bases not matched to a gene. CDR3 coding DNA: TGTGCCAGCAGTTTATTTCCGGGACAGGGCTCCGGGGCCAACGTCCTGACTTTC. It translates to CASSLFPGQGSGANVLTF.

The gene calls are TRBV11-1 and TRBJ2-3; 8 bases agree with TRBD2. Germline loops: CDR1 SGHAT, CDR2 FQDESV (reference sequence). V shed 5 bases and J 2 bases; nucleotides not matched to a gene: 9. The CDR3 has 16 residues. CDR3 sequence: CASSPLAGGNTDTQYF. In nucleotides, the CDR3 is TGTGCCAGCAGCCCCCTCGCGGGGGGAAACACAGATACGCAGTATTTT.

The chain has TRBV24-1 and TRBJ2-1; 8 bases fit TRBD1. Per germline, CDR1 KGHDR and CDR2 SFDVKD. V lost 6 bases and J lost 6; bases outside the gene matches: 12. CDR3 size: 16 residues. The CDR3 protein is CATSTTGGVVSNEQFF. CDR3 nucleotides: TGTGCCACCAGTACTACAGGGGGTGTTGTAAGCAATGAGCAGTTCTTC.

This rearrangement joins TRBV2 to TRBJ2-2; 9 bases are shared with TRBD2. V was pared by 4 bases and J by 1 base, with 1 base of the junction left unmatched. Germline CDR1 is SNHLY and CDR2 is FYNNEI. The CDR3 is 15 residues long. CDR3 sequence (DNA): TGTGCCAGCAGTGCACTAGCGGGGAACACCGGGGAGCTGTTTTTT. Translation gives CASSALAGNTGELFF.

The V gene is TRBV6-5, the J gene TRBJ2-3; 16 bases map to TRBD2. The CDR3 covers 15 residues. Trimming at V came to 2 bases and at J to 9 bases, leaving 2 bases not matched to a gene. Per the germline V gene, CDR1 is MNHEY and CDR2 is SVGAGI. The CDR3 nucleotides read TGTGCCAGCAGTTACGGGACTAGCGGGGGGGCCACGCAGTATTTT. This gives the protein CASSYGTSGGATQYF.

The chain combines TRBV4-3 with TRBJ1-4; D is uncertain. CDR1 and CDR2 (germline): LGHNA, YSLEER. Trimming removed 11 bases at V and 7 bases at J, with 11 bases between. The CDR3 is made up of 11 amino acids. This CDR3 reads CASRGGEKLFF. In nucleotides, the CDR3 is TGCGCCTCTCGGGGAGGTGAAAAACTGTTTTTT.

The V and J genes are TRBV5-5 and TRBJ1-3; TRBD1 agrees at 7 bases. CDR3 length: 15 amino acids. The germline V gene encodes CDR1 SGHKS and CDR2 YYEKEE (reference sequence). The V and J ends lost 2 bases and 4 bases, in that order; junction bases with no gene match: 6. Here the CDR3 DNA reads TGTGCCAGCAGCTTTCCGACAGGGACAGGAAACACCATATATTTT. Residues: CASSFPTGTGNTIYF.

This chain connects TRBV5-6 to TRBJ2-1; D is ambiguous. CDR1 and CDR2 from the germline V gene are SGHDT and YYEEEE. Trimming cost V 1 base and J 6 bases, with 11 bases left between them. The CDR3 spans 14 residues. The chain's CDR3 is CASSLQSIPNEQFF. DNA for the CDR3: TGTGCCAGCAGCTTGCAATCTATACCCAATGAGCAGTTCTTC.

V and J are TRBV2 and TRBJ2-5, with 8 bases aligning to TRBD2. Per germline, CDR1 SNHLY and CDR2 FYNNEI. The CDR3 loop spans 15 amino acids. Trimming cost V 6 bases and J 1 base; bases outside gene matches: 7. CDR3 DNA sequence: TGTGCCAGCAGCATTAGCGGGGTTTTCCAAGAGACCCAGTACTTC. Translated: CASSISGVFQETQYF.

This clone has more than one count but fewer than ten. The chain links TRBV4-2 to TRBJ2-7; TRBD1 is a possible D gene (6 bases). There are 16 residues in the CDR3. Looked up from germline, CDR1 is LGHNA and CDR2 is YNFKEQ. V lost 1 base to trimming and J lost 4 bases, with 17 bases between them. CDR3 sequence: CASSQGSGQIGYEQYF. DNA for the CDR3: TGTGCCAGCAGCCAAGGGTCCGGACAGATTGGATACGAGCAGTACTTC.

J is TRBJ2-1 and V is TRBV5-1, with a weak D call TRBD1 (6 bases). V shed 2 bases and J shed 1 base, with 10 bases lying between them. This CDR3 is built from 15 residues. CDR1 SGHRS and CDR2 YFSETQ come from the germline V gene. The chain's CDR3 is CASSLRTDSYNEQFF. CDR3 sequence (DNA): TGCGCCAGCAGCTTAAGGACAGATTCCTACAATGAGCAGTTCTTC.

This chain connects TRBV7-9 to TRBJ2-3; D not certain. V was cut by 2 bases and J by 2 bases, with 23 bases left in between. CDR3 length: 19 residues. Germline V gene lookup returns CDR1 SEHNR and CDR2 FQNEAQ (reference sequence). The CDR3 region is CASSLSAPPLPSNTDTQYF. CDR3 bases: TGTGCCAGCAGCTTAAGTGCCCCACCGTTACCCTCTAACACAGATACGCAGTATTTT.

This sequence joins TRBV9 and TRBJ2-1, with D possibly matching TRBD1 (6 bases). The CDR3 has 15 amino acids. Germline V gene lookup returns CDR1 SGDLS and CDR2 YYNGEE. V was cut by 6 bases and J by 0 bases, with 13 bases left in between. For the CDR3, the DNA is TGTGCCAGCACCCTACAGGGTAGCTCCTACAATGAGCAGTTCTTC. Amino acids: CASTLQGSSYNEQFF.

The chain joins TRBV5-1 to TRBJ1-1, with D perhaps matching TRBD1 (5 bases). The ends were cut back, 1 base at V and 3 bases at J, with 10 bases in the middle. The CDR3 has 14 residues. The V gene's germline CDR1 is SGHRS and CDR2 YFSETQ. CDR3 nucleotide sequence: TGCGCCAGCAGCTTGACGGGGGGTCACACTGAAGCTTTCTTT. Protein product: CASSLTGGHTEAFF.

The CDR3 coding sequence is TGTGCCAGCAGCCCCGGGGGACAGATAGTGGAAAAACTGTTTTTT. This translates into CASSPGGQIVEKLFF. The chain carries TRBV7-8 and TRBJ1-4, with TRBD1 identical over 7 bases. The CDR3 length is 15 residues. Germline V lookup: CDR1 SGHVS, CDR2 FQNEAQ. With V trimmed by 5 bases and J by 8 bases, 11 bases remained unmatched.

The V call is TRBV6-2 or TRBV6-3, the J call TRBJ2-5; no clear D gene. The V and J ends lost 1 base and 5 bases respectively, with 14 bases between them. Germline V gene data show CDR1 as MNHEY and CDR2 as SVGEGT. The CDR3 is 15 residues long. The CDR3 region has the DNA TGTGCCAGCAGTTACTTTTCCAGTCTCCTTGAGACCCAGTACTTC. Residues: CASSYFSSLLETQYF.

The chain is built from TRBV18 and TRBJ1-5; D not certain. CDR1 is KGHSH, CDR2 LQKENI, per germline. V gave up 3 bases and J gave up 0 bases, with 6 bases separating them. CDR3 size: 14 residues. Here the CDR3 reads CASSPEGSNQPQHF. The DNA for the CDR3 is TGTGCCAGCTCACCGGAGGGTAGCAATCAGCCCCAGCATTTT. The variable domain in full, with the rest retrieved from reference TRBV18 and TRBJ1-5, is NAGVMQNPRHLVRRRGQEARLRCSPMKGHSHVYWYRQLPEEGLKFMVYLQKENIIDESGMPKERFSAEFPKEGPSILRIQQVVRGDSAAYFCASSPEGSNQPQHFGDGTRLSIL.

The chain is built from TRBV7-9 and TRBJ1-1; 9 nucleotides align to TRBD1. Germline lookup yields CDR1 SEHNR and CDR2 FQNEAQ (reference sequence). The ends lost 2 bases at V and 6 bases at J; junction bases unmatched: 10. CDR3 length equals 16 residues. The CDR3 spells CASSLRKLQGASEAFF. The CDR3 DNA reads TGTGCCAGCAGCTTACGAAAACTACAGGGGGCCTCTGAAGCTTTCTTT.

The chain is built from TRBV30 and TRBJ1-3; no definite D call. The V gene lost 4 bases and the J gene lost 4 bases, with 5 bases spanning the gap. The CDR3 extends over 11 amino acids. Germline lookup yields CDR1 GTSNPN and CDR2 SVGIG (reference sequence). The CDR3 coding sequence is TGTGCCTGGATGACAGGAAACACCATATATTTT. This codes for CAWMTGNTIYF.

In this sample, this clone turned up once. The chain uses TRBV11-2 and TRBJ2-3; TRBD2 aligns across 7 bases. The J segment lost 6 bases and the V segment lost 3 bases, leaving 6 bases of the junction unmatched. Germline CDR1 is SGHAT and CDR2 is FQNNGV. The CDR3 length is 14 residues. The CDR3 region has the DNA TGTGCCAGCAGCTTGACCCCCGGGGGGGATACGCAGTATTTT. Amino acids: CASSLTPGGDTQYF.

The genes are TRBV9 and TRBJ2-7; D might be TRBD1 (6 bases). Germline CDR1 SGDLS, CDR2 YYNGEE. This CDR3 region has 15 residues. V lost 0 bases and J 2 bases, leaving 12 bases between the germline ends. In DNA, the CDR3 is TGTGCCAGCAGCGTAGGTCGGGACACAACCTACGAGCAGTACTTC. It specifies CASSVGRDTTYEQYF.

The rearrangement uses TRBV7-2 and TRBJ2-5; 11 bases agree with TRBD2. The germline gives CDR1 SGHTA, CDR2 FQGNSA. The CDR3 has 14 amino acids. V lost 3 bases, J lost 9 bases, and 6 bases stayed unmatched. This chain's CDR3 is CASSLSSGGNSQYF. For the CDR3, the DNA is TGTGCCAGCAGCTTGTCTAGCGGGGGGAATTCCCAGTACTTC.

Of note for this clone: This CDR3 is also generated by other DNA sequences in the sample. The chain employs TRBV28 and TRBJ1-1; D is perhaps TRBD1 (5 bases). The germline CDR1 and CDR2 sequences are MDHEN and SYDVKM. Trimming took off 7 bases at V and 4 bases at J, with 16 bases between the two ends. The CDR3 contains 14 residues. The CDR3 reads CASTPLGGGTEAFF. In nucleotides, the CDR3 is TGTGCCAGCACCCCTTTGGGGGGGGGCACTGAAGCTTTCTTT.